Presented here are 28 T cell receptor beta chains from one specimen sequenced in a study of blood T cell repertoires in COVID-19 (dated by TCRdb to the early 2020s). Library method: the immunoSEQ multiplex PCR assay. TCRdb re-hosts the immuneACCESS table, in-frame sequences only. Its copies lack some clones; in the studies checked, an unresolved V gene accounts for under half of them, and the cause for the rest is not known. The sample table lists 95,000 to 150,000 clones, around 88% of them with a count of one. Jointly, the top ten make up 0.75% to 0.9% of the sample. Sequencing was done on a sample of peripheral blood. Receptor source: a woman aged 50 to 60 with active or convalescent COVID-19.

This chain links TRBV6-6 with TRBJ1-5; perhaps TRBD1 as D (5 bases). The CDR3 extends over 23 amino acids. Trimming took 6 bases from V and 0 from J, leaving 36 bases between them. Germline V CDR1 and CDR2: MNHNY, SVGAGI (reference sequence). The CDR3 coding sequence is TGTGCCAGCAGCTCGACCCCTGAGGCCGGCCAGGGAGGGGATTTGCATAGCAATCAGCCCCAGCATTTT. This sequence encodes CASSSTPEAGQGGDLHSNQPQHF.

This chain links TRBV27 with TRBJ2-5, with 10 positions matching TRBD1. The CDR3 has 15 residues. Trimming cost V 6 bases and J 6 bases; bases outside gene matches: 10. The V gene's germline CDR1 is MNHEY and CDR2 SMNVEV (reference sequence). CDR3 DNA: TGTGCCAGCAGACCGACCGGGACAGGGGTTAAGACCCAGTACTTC. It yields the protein CASRPTGTGVKTQYF.

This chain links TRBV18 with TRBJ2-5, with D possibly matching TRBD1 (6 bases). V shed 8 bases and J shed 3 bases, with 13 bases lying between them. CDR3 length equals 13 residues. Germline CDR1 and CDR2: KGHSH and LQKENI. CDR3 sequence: CASQGNREETQYF. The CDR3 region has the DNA TGTGCCAGCCAGGGAAACAGGGAAGAGACCCAGTACTTC.

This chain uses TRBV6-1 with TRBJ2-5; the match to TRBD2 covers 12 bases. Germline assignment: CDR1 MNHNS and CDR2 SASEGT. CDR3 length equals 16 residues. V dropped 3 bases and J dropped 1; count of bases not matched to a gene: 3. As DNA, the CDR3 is TGTGCCAGCAGTGACCTAGCGGGAGGGACCCAAGAGACCCAGTACTTC. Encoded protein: CASSDLAGGTQETQYF.

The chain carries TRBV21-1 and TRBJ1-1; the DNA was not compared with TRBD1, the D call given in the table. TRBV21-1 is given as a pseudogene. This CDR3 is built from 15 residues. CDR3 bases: TGTGCCAGCAGCCCCCACAGGGGGCTTGGGACTGAAGCTTTCTTT. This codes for CASSPHRGLGTEAFF.

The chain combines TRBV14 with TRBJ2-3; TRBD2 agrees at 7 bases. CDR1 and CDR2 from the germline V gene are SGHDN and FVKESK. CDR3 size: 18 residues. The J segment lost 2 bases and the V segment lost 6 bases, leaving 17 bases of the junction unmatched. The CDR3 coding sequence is TGTGCCAGCAGACCCCATCCACCATTGGGGGGGTACACAGATACGCAGTATTTT. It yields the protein CASRPHPPLGGYTDTQYF. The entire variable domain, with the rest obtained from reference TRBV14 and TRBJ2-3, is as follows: EAGVTQFPSHSVIEKGQTVTLRCDPISGHDNLYWYRRVMGKEIKFLLHFVKESKQDESGMPNNRFLAERTGGTYSTLKVQPAELEDSGVYFCASRPHPPLGGYTDTQYFGPGTRLTVL.

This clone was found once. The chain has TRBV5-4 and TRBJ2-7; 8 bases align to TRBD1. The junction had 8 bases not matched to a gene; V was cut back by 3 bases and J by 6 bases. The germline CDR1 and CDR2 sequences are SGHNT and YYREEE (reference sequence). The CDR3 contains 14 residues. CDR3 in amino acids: CASSWWGRGREQYF. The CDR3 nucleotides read TGTGCCAGCAGCTGGTGGGGCAGGGGGCGCGAGCAGTACTTC.

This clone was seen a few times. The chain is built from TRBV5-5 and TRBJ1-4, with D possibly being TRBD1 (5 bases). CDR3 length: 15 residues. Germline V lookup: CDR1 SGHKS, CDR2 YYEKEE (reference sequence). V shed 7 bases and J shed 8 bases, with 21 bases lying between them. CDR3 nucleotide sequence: TGTGCCAGCCATATGGCCCTTCAGGGTTTAGAAAAACTGTTTTTT. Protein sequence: CASHMALQGLEKLFF.

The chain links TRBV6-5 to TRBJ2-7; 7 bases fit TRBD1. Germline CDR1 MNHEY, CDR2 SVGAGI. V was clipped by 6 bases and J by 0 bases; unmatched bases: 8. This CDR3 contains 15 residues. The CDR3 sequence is CASRQTGLSSYEQYF. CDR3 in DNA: TGTGCCAGCAGGCAGACAGGGCTTAGCTCCTACGAGCAGTACTTC.

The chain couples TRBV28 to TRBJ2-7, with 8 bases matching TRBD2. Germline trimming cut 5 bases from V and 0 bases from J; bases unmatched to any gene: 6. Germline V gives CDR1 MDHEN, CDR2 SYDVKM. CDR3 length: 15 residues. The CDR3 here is CASSPRGGFSYEQYF. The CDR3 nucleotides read TGTGCCAGCAGTCCCCGGGGGGGCTTCTCCTACGAGCAGTACTTC.

CDR3 nucleotides: TGTGCCAGCAGCCCCGGGGGGGAGGGCCAAGAGACCCAGTACTTC. Protein product: CASSPGGEGQETQYF. The chain recombines TRBV7-3 with TRBJ2-5, with 8 bases that match TRBD2. CDR1 and CDR2 (germline): SGHTA, FQGTGA. This CDR3 comprises 15 residues. Trimming took 5 bases from V and 1 from J; bases not matched to a gene: 6.

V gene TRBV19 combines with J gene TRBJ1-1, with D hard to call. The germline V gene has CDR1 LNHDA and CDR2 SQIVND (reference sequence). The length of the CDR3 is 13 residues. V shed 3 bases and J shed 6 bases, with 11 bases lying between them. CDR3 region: CASSMGRYAEAFF. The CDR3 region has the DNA TGTGCCAGTAGTATGGGGAGGTATGCTGAAGCTTTCTTT.

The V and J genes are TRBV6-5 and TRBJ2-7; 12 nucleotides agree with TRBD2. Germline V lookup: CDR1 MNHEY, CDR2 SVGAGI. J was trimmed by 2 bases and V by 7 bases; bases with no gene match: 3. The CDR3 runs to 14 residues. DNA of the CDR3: TGTGCCAGCAAACTAGCGGGGGGCCCCTACGAGCAGTACTTC. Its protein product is CASKLAGGPYEQYF.

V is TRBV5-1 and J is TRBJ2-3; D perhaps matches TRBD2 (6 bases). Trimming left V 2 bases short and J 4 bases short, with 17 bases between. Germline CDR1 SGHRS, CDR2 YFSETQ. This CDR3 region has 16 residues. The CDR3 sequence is CASSLGGRYFSDTQYF. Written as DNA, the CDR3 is TGCGCCAGCAGCTTAGGAGGGAGGTACTTCTCAGATACGCAGTATTTT.

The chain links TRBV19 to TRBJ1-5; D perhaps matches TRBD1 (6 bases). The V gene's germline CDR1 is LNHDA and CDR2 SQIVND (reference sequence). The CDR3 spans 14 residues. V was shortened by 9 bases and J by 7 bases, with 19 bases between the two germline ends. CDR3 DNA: TGTGCCAGCGGAGACAGGCCGAAGGAACAGCCCCAGCATTTT. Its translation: CASGDRPKEQPQHF.

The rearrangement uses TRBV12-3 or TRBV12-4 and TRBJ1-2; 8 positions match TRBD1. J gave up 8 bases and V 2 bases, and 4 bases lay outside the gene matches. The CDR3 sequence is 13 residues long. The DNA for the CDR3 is TGTGCCAGCAGTTTATTGACAGGGGCAGGCTACACCTTC. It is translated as CASSLLTGAGYTF.

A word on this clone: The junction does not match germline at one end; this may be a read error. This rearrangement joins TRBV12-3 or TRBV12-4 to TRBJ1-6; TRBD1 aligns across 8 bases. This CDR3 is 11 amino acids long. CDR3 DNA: TGTGCCAGCAGTTCGACAGGGGTTATCTACTTT. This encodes CASSSTGVIYF.

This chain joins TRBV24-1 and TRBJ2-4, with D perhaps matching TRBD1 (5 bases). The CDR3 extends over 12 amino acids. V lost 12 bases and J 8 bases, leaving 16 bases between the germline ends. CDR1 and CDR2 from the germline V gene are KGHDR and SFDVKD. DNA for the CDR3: TGTGCCCCGAAGATGCTAGGGGACATTCAGTACTTC. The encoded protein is CAPKMLGDIQYF.

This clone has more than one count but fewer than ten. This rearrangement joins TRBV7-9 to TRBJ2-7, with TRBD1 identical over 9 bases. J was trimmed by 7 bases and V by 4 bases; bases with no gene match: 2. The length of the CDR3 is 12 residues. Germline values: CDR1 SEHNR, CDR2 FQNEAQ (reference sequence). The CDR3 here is CASSWGQGEQYF. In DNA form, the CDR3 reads TGTGCCAGCAGCTGGGGACAGGGAGAGCAGTACTTC. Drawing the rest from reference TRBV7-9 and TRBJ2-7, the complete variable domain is DTGVSQNPRHKITKRGQNVTFRCDPISEHNRLYWYRQTLGQGPEFLTYFQNEAQLEKSRLLSDRFSAERPKGSFSTLEIQRTEQGDSAMYLCASSWGQGEQYFGPGTRLTVT.

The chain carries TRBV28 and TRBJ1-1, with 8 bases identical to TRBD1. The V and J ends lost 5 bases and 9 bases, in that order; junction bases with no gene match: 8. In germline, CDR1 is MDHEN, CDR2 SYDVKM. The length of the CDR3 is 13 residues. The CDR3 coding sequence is TGTGCCAGCAGTACGAGGGACAGGTTTAAAGCTTTCTTT. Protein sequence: CASSTRDRFKAFF. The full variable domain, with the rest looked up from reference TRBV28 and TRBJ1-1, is DVKVTQSSRYLVKRTGEKVFLECVQDMDHENMFWYRQDPGLGLRLIYFSYDVKMKEKGDIPEGYSVSREKKERFSLILESASTNQTSMYLCASSTRDRFKAFFGQGTRLTVV.

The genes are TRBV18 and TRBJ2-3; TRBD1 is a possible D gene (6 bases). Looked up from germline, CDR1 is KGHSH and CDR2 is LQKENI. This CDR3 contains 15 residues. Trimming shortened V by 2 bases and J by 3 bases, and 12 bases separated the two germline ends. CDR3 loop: CASSPGGLKTDTQYF. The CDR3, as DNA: TGTGCCAGCTCACCAGGGGGCCTGAAAACAGATACGCAGTATTTT.

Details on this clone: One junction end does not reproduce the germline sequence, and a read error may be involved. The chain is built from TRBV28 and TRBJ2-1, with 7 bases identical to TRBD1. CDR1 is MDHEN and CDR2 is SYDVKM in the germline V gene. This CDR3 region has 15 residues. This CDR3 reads CASSLGADRAAERFF. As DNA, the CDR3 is TGTGCCAGCAGTTTAGGGGCAGACAGGGCTGCCGAGCGGTTCTTC.

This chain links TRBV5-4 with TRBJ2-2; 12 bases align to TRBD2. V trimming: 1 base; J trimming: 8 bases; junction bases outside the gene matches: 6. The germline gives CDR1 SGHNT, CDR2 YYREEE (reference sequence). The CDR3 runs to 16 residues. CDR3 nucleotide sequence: TGTGCCAGCAGCTTGCCCCTTGGACTAGCGGGAGGGGAGCTGTTTTTT. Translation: CASSLPLGLAGGELFF.

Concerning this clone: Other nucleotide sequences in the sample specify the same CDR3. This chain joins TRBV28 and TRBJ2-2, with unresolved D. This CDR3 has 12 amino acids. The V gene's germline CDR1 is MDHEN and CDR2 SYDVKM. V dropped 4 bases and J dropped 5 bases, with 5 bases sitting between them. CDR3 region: CASSSSTGELFF. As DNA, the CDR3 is TGTGCCAGCAGTTCCTCGACCGGGGAGCTGTTTTTT.

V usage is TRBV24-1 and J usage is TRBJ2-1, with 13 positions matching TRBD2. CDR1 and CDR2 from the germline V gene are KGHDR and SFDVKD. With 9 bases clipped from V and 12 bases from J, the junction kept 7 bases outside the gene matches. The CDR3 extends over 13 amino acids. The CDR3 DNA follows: TGTGCCACCGGACTAGCGGGAGTGTATTGGCAGTTCTTC. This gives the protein CATGLAGVYWQFF.

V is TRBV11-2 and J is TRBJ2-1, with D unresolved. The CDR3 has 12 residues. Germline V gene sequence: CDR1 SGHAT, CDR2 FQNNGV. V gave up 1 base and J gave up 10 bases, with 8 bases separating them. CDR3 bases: TGTGCCAGCAGCTTAGTTGGCAGAGAGCAGTTCTTC. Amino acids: CASSLVGREQFF.

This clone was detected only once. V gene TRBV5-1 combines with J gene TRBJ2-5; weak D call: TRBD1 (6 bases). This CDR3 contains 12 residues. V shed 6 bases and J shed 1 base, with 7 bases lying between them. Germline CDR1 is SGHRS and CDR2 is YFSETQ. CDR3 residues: CASTDSQETQYF. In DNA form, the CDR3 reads TGCGCCAGCACGGACAGCCAAGAGACCCAGTACTTC.

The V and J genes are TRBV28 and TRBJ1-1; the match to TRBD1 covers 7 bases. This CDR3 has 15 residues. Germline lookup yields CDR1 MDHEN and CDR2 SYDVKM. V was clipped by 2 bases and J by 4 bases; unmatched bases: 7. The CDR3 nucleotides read TGTGCCAGCAGTTTAGGGGGGACAGTGGTCACTGAAGCTTTCTTT. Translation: CASSLGGTVVTEAFF.